The rows below give T cell receptor beta chains drawn from one sample of a study of T cell responses to AZD1222 COVID-19 vaccine. Profiled with immunoSEQ multiplex PCR; TCRdb holds only in-frame clones, not every one. The data show 70,000 to 95,000 clones, with around 81% seen just once and 22% held by the top ten. The sample here was peripheral blood, taken on day 0 of AZD1222 vaccination. The receptors come from an adult in good health. CDR3s include the opening cysteine and the closing phenylalanine or tryptophan. A D gene is named only where the DNA matches it firmly. Some rows mark clone size as missing; the rest say once, few, many or name a class of expanded clone.

V,J,size,D,DNA,CDR3
TRBV10-2,TRBJ1-6,-,-,TGCGCCAGCAGTACCCTCGGGGGGGGTTCACCCCTCCACTTT,CASSTLGGGSPLHF
TRBV11-2,TRBJ1-3,-,-,TGTGCCAGCAGCTTAGGGGTGAACTCTGGAAACACCATATATTTT,CASSLGVNSGNTIYF
TRBV6-2/TRBV6-3,TRBJ1-5,-,-,TGTGCCAGCAGTCCCCAGGGGATGGGGAATAATCAGCCCCAGCATTTT,CASSPQGMGNNQPQHF
TRBV28,TRBJ2-2,-,-,TGTGCCACCAAGGAGCCAGACACCGGGGAGCTGTTTTTT,CATKEPDTGELFF
TRBV28,TRBJ2-7,-,-,TGTGCCAGCAGCCCCACGATGTCCTACGAGCAGTACTTC,CASSPTMSYEQYF
TRBV10-2,TRBJ2-7,-,TRBD1,TGCGCCAGCAGGAAGGACAGGGGGCAACACGAGCAGTACTTC,CASRKDRGQHEQYF
TRBV29-1,TRBJ1-4,-,-,TGCAGCGGCCGGGCCGGTAATGAAAAACTGTTTTTT,CSGRAGNEKLFF
TRBV5-1,TRBJ1-5,-,-,TGCGCCAGCAGCTGGGGGAGCGGCAATCAGCCCCAGCATTTT,CASSWGSGNQPQHF
TRBV9,TRBJ2-3,-,-,TGTGCCAGCAGCGTAGTTGTGGTTCCGGGAGATACGCAGTATTTT,CASSVVVVPGDTQYF
TRBV3-1/TRBV3-2,TRBJ1-3,-,-,TGTGCCAGCAGTCGTACCTTTGTCTCTGGAAACACCATATATTTT,CASSRTFVSGNTIYF
TRBV3-1/TRBV3-2,TRBJ1-2,-,TRBD1,TGTGCCAGCAGCCCGGGACAGGGCGGTGGCTACACCTTC,CASSPGQGGGYTF
TRBV5-4,TRBJ2-5,-,TRBD2,TGTGCCAGCAGCTTGAGCGGGAGGGTTCAAGAGACCCAGTACTTC,CASSLSGRVQETQYF
TRBV5-4,TRBJ1-1,-,-,TGTGCCAGCAGCATCGACAGGACGAACACTGAAGCTTTCTTT,CASSIDRTNTEAFF
TRBV28,TRBJ1-1,-,TRBD1,TGTGCCAGCACAAGACCGGGGACAGACACTGAAGCTTTCTTT,CASTRPGTDTEAFF
TRBV6-5,TRBJ2-7,-,TRBD2,TGTGCCAGCAGTCCGTTTAGCGGGGGCGAGCAGTACTTC,CASSPFSGGEQYF
TRBV12-3/TRBV12-4,TRBJ1-2,-,-,TGTGCCAGCAGTTTTCGCACAGAAGGTGGCTACACCTTC,CASSFRTEGGYTF
TRBV6-2/TRBV6-3,TRBJ2-3,few,TRBD2,TGTGCCAGCAGTTACTCGGGACTAAGGGATACGCAGTATTTT,CASSYSGLRDTQYF
TRBV6-5,TRBJ2-7,-,-,TGTGCCTGCTCCGGGACGGACTCCTACGAGCAGTACTTC,CACSGTDSYEQYF
TRBV12-3/TRBV12-4,TRBJ1-4,-,-,TGTGCCAGCAGTCCCGCCAGGATACTGTTTTTT,CASSPARILFF
TRBV18,TRBJ1-6,-,-,TGTGCCAGCTCACGCGGGACTCCGAAAGAGAATTCACCCCTCCACTTT,CASSRGTPKENSPLHF
TRBV6-5,TRBJ2-5,-,-,TGTGCCAGCAGTCCGGACGCCCAGGAGACCCAGTACTTC,CASSPDAQETQYF
TRBV10-2,TRBJ2-1,-,TRBD1,TGCGCCAGCAGTGAGTCCCGACCGACAGGGACCCTCTACAATGAGCAGTTCTTC,CASSESRPTGTLYNEQFF
TRBV21-1,TRBJ1-5,-,-,TGTGCCAGCGCGGGGTGGCCGACACGGCCCCAGCATTTT,CASAGWPTRPQHF
TRBV15,TRBJ1-2,-,-,TGTGCCACCAGCAGAGCGGCTCCCGGATACTATGGCTACACCTTC,CATSRAAPGYYGYTF
TRBV6-5,TRBJ1-5,-,-,TGTGCCAGCAGTTACGACAACAAAAAGCCCCAGCATTTT,CASSYDNKKPQHF
TRBV2,TRBJ1-5,-,-,TGTGCCAGCAGTACCACCCCTAAGGATCAGCCCCAGCATTTT,CASSTTPKDQPQHF
TRBV6-5,TRBJ1-6,-,TRBD1,TGTGCCAGCAGTCAACCGACAGGGCACAGGGCCCTCCACTTT,CASSQPTGHRALHF
TRBV5-6,TRBJ1-4,-,-,TGTGCCAGCACCATTGGGGTTCAAAAGCTGTTTTTT,CASTIGVQKLFF
TRBV5-1,TRBJ2-7,-,TRBD1,TGCGCCAGCAGCCCCGAGACAGGGGGGTGGGAGCAGTACTTC,CASSPETGGWEQYF
TRBV25-1,TRBJ1-3,few,TRBD1,TGTGCCAGCAGTGAATGGACAGGGGGTGGAAACACCATATATTTT,CASSEWTGGGNTIYF
TRBV6-5,TRBJ2-7,-,TRBD2,TGTGCCAGCAGCCCACCGGGACTAAGCTCCTACGAGCAGTACTTC,CASSPPGLSSYEQYF
TRBV19,TRBJ1-1,-,-,TGTGCCAGTAGTCCACAGGATGTTAACACTGAAGCTTTCTTT,CASSPQDVNTEAFF
TRBV7-2,TRBJ2-7,-,TRBD2,TGTGCCAGCAGTTACAGCGGGACCTACGAGCAGTACTTC,CASSYSGTYEQYF
TRBV5-1,TRBJ1-5,-,-,TGCGCCAGCAGCTTAGACAGCTCCCGCGGGCAGCCCCAGCATTTT,CASSLDSSRGQPQHF
TRBV6-1,TRBJ1-4,few,-,TGTGCCAGCAGTGAGGCCAGGGACATATCAGGGGAAAAACTGTTTTTT,CASSEARDISGEKLFF
TRBV19,TRBJ2-6,-,-,TGTGCCAGTAGTAACCCCCTTTTCGGCTCTGGGGCCAACGTCCTGACTTTC,CASSNPLFGSGANVLTF
TRBV2,TRBJ2-7,-,TRBD1,TGTGCCAGCAGTCGGGACAGTCCCTACGAGCAGTACTTC,CASSRDSPYEQYF
TRBV27,TRBJ1-6,-,-,TGTGCCAGTCGGGGGACCAATAATTCACCCCTCCACTTT,CASRGTNNSPLHF
TRBV28,TRBJ2-7,-,-,TGTGCCAGCAGTTCGTGGAGGCAGTCCTACGAGCAGTACTTC,CASSSWRQSYEQYF
TRBV25-1,TRBJ1-4,-,-,TGTGCCAGCCAAAAGGGGGAGGCTAATGAAAAACTGTTTTTT,CASQKGEANEKLFF
TRBV7-9,TRBJ1-6,-,-,TGTGCCAGCAGCCTAAGGGGGGGGGACAATTCACCCCTCCACTTT,CASSLRGGDNSPLHF
TRBV18,TRBJ1-1,-,TRBD1,TGTGCCAGCTCAACCTTGGACAGGACGAACACTGAAGCTTTCTTT,CASSTLDRTNTEAFF
TRBV2,TRBJ1-1,once,-,TGTGCCAGCAGTGAAGTTGCGGGGACGAACACTGAAGCTTTCTTT,CASSEVAGTNTEAFF
TRBV18,TRBJ1-1,-,-,TGTGCCAGCTCACCCTCGGGACCCTCCACTGAAGCTTTCTTT,CASSPSGPSTEAFF
TRBV9,TRBJ1-2,-,-,TGTGCCAGCAGCGTAGCCGTAGGTCATGGCTACACCTTC,CASSVAVGHGYTF
TRBV6-6,TRBJ2-1,-,-,TGTGCCAGCACCCCGCGCGGGCAGGGTGGAGGCAATGAGCAGTTCTTC,CASTPRGQGGGNEQFF
TRBV19,TRBJ2-5,-,-,TGTGCCAGTAGTTCTGGGGGTTTGGGGCCCCAAGAGACCCAGTACTTC,CASSSGGLGPQETQYF
TRBV12-5,TRBJ2-1,-,TRBD2,TGTGCTAGTGCCCTCGAAGCTAGCGGGAGGGTAGATGAGCAGTTCTTC,CASALEASGRVDEQFF
TRBV19,TRBJ1-2,-,-,TGTGCCAGTAGTATAGGTCACAACACAGGCGGCTACACCTTC,CASSIGHNTGGYTF
TRBV29-1,TRBJ2-3,-,-,TGCAGCGCCCTCACGGCAGGCACAGATACGCAGTATTTT,CSALTAGTDTQYF
TRBV11-2,TRBJ2-3,-,-,TGTGCCAGCAGCCCAGCGGTAGGGGCCCGTTTTACAGATACGCAGTATTTT,CASSPAVGARFTDTQYF
TRBV10-2,TRBJ1-4,-,-,TGCGCCAGCAGCTGGGGCTCCAAGGGGAATTTTGAAAAACTGTTTTTT,CASSWGSKGNFEKLFF